This T cell receptor beta chain was captured by sequencing in a study of blood T cells in healthy people across ages. Across the whole study: About one barcoded beta molecule per two T cells came from capture by template switching. Findings of the study overall: Observed TCR beta diversity showed a strong correlation with the percentage of naive T cells as measured by flow cytometry. Aged donors had fewer naive CD4+ cells and lower diversity than long-lived donors.

Together with a sample-barcoded 5' primer, a J-beta primer mix was included in a second PCR lasting roughly 6 to 12 cycles. TCRdb analysed the 5' RACE reads with MiXCR anew, one entry per CDR3 protein. The sample lists about 1.7 million distinct CDR3 sequences, approximately 30% occurring once. With regard to this clonotype: Its matching antigen is unknown.

Trimming removed 8 bases at V and 13 bases at J, with 24 bases between. CDR3 length equals 14 residues. Germline V gene data show CDR1 as SNHLY and CDR2 as FYNNEI. The V call is TRBV2, the J call TRBJ2-4; D is perhaps TRBD2 (6 bases). Source material: blood. This receptor was identified in a woman in her twenties or thirties in good health. DNA of the CDR3: TGTGCCAGCGAGGCAGGGAGGACCCGCAATGAGCAGTACTTC. The encoded protein is CASEAGRTRNEQYF.